This T cell receptor (beta chain) stems from a study of blood T cell repertoires in COVID-19. In the study overall: Sources were T cells, B-cell-depleted T cells, or PBMCs; the material itself was cDNA or gDNA.

This CDR3 region has 15 residues. Germline V lookup: CDR1 MNHEY, CDR2 SVGAGI. Trimming removed 0 bases from V and 2 bases from J, with 11 bases in between. In the authors' workflow: Estimation of nucleated cell counts was performed using reference gene primer amplification. Generated by immunoSEQ multiplex PCR, the TCRdb table keeps only in-frame clones and is missing some. Clonal size and the V and J genes are those of that table, whereas D and trimming came from the DNA. This table has roughly 400,000 clones, around nine tenths appearing once. It was within 2 weeks before study entry that exposed participants met a COVID-19 case.

Source material: PBMCs or T cells enriched from blood (not recorded which). The clonotype comes from a woman aged 18-29 years who had been exposed to COVID-19. V gene TRBV6-5 combines with J gene TRBJ2-7; maybe TRBD2 (5 bases). The CDR3 region is CASSYSPRGTYEQYF. In nucleotides, the CDR3 is TGTGCCAGCAGTTACTCCCCTAGAGGGACCTACGAGCAGTACTTC.